This T cell receptor beta chain emerged from a study of cytotoxic CD8 clonotypes in ibrutinib-treated CLL. The V end was cut by 4 bases, the J end by 11 bases, with 15 bases between. CDR1 is SGHNT, CDR2 YYREEE, per germline (reference sequence). The CDR3 is 12 amino acids. This clone has a handful of counts. Assay: immunoSEQ multiplex PCR; the TCRdb copy retains only in-frame clones and omits some. Altogether about 140,000 clones are present, approximately 80% being singletons, with the ten largest covering approximately 7.6%. The gene calls are TRBV5-4 and TRBJ1-2; a weak D match, TRBD1 (5 bases). This receptor was identified in a human donor with chronic lymphocytic leukemia. Sample: PBMCs, taken after 36 months of ibrutinib treatment. The CDR3: CASSQDSLRYTF. Here the CDR3 DNA reads TGTGCCAGCAGCCAAGACAGTCTAAGGTACACCTTC.